The sequence of this T cell receptor (beta chain) was determined in a study of post-analysis software for immune sequencing data (dated by TCRdb to the mid-2010s). Notes on the research overall: Relapsing-remitting, secondary progressive and progressive-relapsing multiple sclerosis were recorded as disease courses, and subtype annotation was lacking for some patients. Patient repertoires were compared against 11 previously published healthy control repertoires from donors aged 6 to 25 years. A subset of samples was prepared in parallel using single-end sample barcoding, then pooled and co-amplified after Illumina adapter ligation.

Receptor amplification or capture employed PCR. The sequencer listed for this sample is Illumina HiSeq 2500. To reduce PCR and sequencing biases, unique molecular identifiers were incorporated into the TCR beta cDNA libraries. Approximately 500,000 cDNA molecules were obtained per 1 to 10 million input T cells, so each molecule approximated one T cell. The patient libraries were prepared and sequenced with the same protocol used for the earlier healthy control dataset. Samples belonging to the same batch were prepared together, multiplexed and sequenced on a shared HiSeq lane. The authors' analysis ran thus. Raw barcoded reads were processed with MIGEC, and single-read molecular identifier groups were discarded before consensus assembly and CDR3 extraction. Clonotype tables were post-analysed with VDJtools, and diversity was normalized by down-sampling all datasets to the smallest sample size. To correct batch-related cross-sample contamination, repertoire overlap clustering matched CDR3 amino acid sequences but not nucleotide sequences. TCRdb trimmed the raw reads at Q25, called clones with MiXCR and kept productive beta chains. For every CDR3 protein sequence, its rows merge into one entry that carries the most common genes and DNA. What appears here as the V and J calls and clone size reflects TCRdb's work, not the paper's. Here the sample has about 680,000 distinct CDR3 sequences; approximately 59% occur a single time. 11% of the sample goes to the ten largest clones.

From V the trimming removes 5 bases and from J it removes 2 bases, while the gene matches leave 11 bases of the junction unaccounted for. CDR1 SGHNT and CDR2 YENEEA were looked up in the germline V gene. Its CDR3 holds 16 amino acids, cysteine through phenylalanine. Only the CDR3 portion is preserved as DNA: 48 bases, with reading frame beginning at the first base. Overall study outcomes, separate from this receptor: Patients showed significantly higher frequencies than controls for five TRBV segments, among them TRBV5-6, TRBV5-1 and TRBV20-1. When samples were clustered directly using the F measure, samples prepared in the same batch co-clustered strongly, which prompted a batch-effect correction. The control group was slightly older than the multiple sclerosis patient group. Multiple sclerosis patients had significantly lower normalized Chao1 diversity than controls, a result that suggests substantial peripheral T-cell clonal expansion.

Concerning this clonotype itself: The specificity of this receptor is unknown. Base-call qualities are not available, and no considerably larger clone is one nucleotide away.

To demonstrate the VDJtools post-analysis software, TCR beta repertoires were profiled from the peripheral blood of 13 young patients with multiple sclerosis. The multiple sclerosis patients were children and adolescents between roughly 6 and 17 years of age. The sequenced sample consisted of blood. The TCR originated in a girl aged 2 to 9 with multiple sclerosis. Recombination joined TRBV11-3 with TRBJ2-5; 7 middle bases align to TRBD1. The nucleotide sequence reads as follows: TGTGCCAGCAGCAAACGGGACAGCGAAGAACAAGAGACCCAGTACTTC. It translates to CASSKRDSEEQETQYF.